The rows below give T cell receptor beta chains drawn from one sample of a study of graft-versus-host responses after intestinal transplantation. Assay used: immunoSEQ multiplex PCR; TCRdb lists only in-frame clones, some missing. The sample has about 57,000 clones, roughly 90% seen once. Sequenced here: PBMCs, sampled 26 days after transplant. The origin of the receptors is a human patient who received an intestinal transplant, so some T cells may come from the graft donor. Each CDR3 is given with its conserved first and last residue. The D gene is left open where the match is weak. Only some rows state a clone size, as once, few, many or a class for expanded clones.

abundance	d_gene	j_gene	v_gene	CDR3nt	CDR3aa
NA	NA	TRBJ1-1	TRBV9	TGTGCCAGCACCGCGGCAGACGGCACTGAAGCTTTCTTT	CASTAADGTEAFF
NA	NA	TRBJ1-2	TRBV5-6	TGTGCCAGCAGCTTCGGTGACTATGGCTACACCTTC	CASSFGDYGYTF
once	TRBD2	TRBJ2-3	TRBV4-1	TGCGCCAGCAGCGAAGGACTAGCGGGGGACTTACTCACAGATACGCAGTATTTT	CASSEGLAGDLLTDTQYF
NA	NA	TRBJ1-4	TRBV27	TGTGCCAGCAGGCTAGGGGCGGCAACTAATGAAAAACTGTTTTTT	CASRLGAATNEKLFF
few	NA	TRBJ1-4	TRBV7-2	TGTGCCAGCAGCCCCCCGGGGCTGGGGGGAAAACTGTTTTTT	CASSPPGLGGKLFF
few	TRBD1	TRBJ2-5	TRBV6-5	TGTGCCAGCAGTTCCCCGAGGACAGGGCAGGGGACCCAGTACTTC	CASSSPRTGQGTQYF
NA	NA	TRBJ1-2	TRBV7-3	TGTGCCAGCAGCTTATCCCCAGACTATGGCTACACCTTC	CASSLSPDYGYTF
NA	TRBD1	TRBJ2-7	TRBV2	TGTGCCAGCAGTGGAAGGGACAGGTCCTCCTACGAGCAGTACTTC	CASSGRDRSSYEQYF
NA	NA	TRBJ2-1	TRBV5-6	TGTGCCAGCAGCTCCCCGGCGCGGTCCTACAATGAGCAGTTCTTC	CASSSPARSYNEQFF
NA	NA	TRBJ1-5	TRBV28	TGTGCCAGCAGTTTCCGGCAGGGTGTAAACCAGCCCCAGCATTTT	CASSFRQGVNQPQHF
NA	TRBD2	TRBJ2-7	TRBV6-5	TGTGCCAGCAGTCCGGCGGGGGTGTATTACGAGCAGTACTTC	CASSPAGVYYEQYF